This T cell receptor beta chain was recovered during a study of blood T cells in healthy people across ages. The wider study: Per two T cells, template switching captured roughly one barcoded beta molecule.

A sample-barcoded 5' primer and a J-beta primer mix were used in a second PCR of about 7 to 12 cycles. Every sample gave at least 2.5 million paired-end reads containing CDR3. Each CDR3 protein gets one entry after TCRdb re-called the 5' RACE reads with MiXCR. Among roughly 1.6 million distinct CDR3 sequences listed, about 31% were seen once. This clonotype has only a few counts. The sequence derives from a woman aged 25-40 years in good health. What was sequenced was blood.

CDR3 bases: TGTGCCATCAGTGAGTCGACCGGGACAGGGGGTTCACCCCTCCACTTT. As protein: CAISESTGTGGSPLHF. The chain joins TRBV10-3 to TRBJ1-6; TRBD1 agrees at 11 bases. CDR3 size: 16 residues. Germline CDR1 ENHRY, CDR2 SYGVKD. Trimming took 0 bases from V and 9 from J; bases not matched to a gene: 4.